The 27 T cell receptor beta chains below come from one sample, sequenced in a study of T cell responses to AZD1222 COVID-19 vaccine. Profiled with immunoSEQ multiplex PCR; TCRdb holds only in-frame clones, not every one. Of tens of thousands of clones in the sample, 90% were seen once. Sequencing was performed on peripheral blood, taken on day 0 of AZD1222 vaccination. The receptors originated from an adult in good health.

The chain recombines TRBV7-9 with TRBJ1-1, with D perhaps matching TRBD1 (5 bases). This CDR3 contains 14 residues. Trimming took off 2 bases at V and 3 bases at J, with 10 bases between the two ends. Germline CDR1 SEHNR, CDR2 FQNEAQ (reference sequence). The CDR3 nucleotides read TGTGCCAGCAGCTTATCAGGGTGGGACACTGAAGCTTTCTTT. Its protein product is CASSLSGWDTEAFF.

This chain uses TRBV5-5 with TRBJ1-4; TRBD1 agrees at 9 bases. The CDR3 length is 14 residues. The J segment lost 7 bases and the V segment lost 5 bases, leaving 6 bases of the junction unmatched. Germline V CDR1 and CDR2: SGHKS, YYEKEE (reference sequence). This chain's CDR3 is CASSVQGASEKLFF. The CDR3 nucleotides are TGTGCCAGCAGTGTACAGGGGGCGTCTGAAAAACTGTTTTTT.

The chain employs TRBV19 and TRBJ2-3; D gene ambiguous. CDR3 length: 13 residues. V dropped 1 base and J dropped 4 bases, with 6 bases sitting between them. Germline lookup yields CDR1 LNHDA and CDR2 SQIVND (reference sequence). CDR3 bases: TGTGCCAGTAGTATAGGCCAGCCAGATACGCAGTATTTT. Translating gives CASSIGQPDTQYF.

This rearrangement joins TRBV9 to TRBJ2-1; maybe TRBD1 (6 bases). Germline V gene sequence: CDR1 SGDLS, CDR2 YYNGEE. The CDR3 is 16 amino acids. V was clipped by 0 bases and J by 0 bases, with 10 bases between them. DNA for the CDR3: TGTGCCAGCAGCGTAGCAGGGGCGGCCTCCTACAATGAGCAGTTCTTC. Its translation: CASSVAGAASYNEQFF.

V is TRBV7-2 and J is TRBJ2-7; D remains ambiguous. This CDR3 region has 13 residues. V was shortened by 1 base and J by 3 bases, with 7 bases between the two germline ends. Germline V gene sequence: CDR1 SGHTA, CDR2 FQGNSA. In DNA form, the CDR3 reads TGTGCCAGCAGCTTAGAACAAATCTACGAGCAGTACTTC. Amino acid sequence: CASSLEQIYEQYF. Based on the CDR3 plus reference TRBV7-2 and TRBJ2-7, the full variable domain is GAGVSQSPSNKVTEKGKDVELRCDPISGHTALYWYRQSLGQGLEFLIYFQGNSAPDKSGLPSDRFSAERTGGSVSTLTIQRTQQEDSAVYLCASSLEQIYEQYFGPGTRLTVT.

V gene TRBV7-9 combines with J gene TRBJ1-4, with TRBD1 matching over 7 bases. Germline values: CDR1 SEHNR, CDR2 FQNEAQ (reference sequence). The J segment lost 7 bases and the V segment lost 7 bases, leaving 9 bases of the junction unmatched. The CDR3 is made up of 14 amino acids. This CDR3 reads CASTPGGAGEKLFF. Here the CDR3 DNA reads TGTGCCAGCACGCCAGGGGGGGCCGGTGAAAAACTGTTTTTT.

The chain recombines TRBV5-8 with TRBJ1-2, with D possibly being TRBD1 (5 bases). The germline gives CDR1 SGHTS, CDR2 YDEGEE. The V end lost 7 bases, the J end lost 0 bases, and 13 bases lay between the germline ends. The CDR3 loop spans 14 amino acids. CDR3 sequence: CASASWGANYGYTF. CDR3 DNA: TGTGCCAGCGCCTCATGGGGGGCTAACTATGGCTACACCTTC.

This rearrangement joins TRBV7-6 to TRBJ2-2; tentatively, D is TRBD1 (6 bases). This CDR3 is built from 18 residues. Germline V gene lookup returns CDR1 SGHVS and CDR2 FNYEAQ. The V gene lost 7 bases and the J gene lost 5 bases, with 26 bases spanning the gap. The CDR3 nucleotides read TGTGCCAGCACCGAAACGGTGACAGGATCTAGTATAACCGGGGAGCTGTTTTTT. Translation: CASTETVTGSSITGELFF.

The rearrangement joins TRBV4-3 to TRBJ1-1; D uncertain. The CDR3 is made up of 15 amino acids. Trimming stripped 0 bases from V and 8 bases from J, with 16 bases between. Per germline, CDR1 LGHNA and CDR2 YSLEER. The CDR3 is CASSQDLTPATEAFF. DNA for the CDR3: TGCGCCAGCAGCCAAGATCTGACACCCGCCACGGAAGCTTTCTTT.

The rearrangement joins TRBV19 to TRBJ1-5; D not certain. V was cut by 7 bases and J by 3 bases, with 7 bases left in between. The V gene's germline CDR1 is LNHDA and CDR2 SQIVND (reference sequence). The CDR3 totals 12 residues. The CDR3 sequence is CASKQYNQPQHF. CDR3 in DNA: TGTGCCAGTAAACAGTACAATCAGCCCCAGCATTTT.

This clone was observed a handful of times. The chain couples TRBV5-4 to TRBJ1-4, with a weak D call TRBD1 (6 bases). V was trimmed by 0 bases and J by 5 bases, leaving 11 bases between them. Per the germline V gene, CDR1 is SGHNT and CDR2 is YYREEE (reference sequence). This CDR3 is built from 15 residues. The DNA of the CDR3 is TGTGCCAGCAGCTTGGAGCAGGGGAGGAATGAAAAACTGTTTTTT. Encoded protein: CASSLEQGRNEKLFF.

The chain couples TRBV5-1 to TRBJ1-4; 9 nucleotides agree with TRBD1. The CDR3 is made up of 15 amino acids. Germline V lookup: CDR1 SGHRS, CDR2 YFSETQ. V gave up 3 bases and J gave up 4 bases; unmatched junction bases: 4. DNA of the CDR3: TGCGCCAGCAGCTCTTCGGGACAGGGTAATGAAAAACTGTTTTTT. Its protein product is CASSSSGQGNEKLFF.

The chain employs TRBV5-1 and TRBJ1-2; D is unresolved. Trimming left V 4 bases short and J 7 bases short, with 14 bases between. In germline, CDR1 is SGHRS, CDR2 YFSETQ. The CDR3 runs to 13 residues. The CDR3 coding sequence is TGCGCCAGCAGCGTGGAGGCCAGCGGTGGCTACACCTTC. Amino acid sequence: CASSVEASGGYTF.

The rearrangement links TRBV4-1 to TRBJ2-7, with D possibly matching TRBD1 (5 bases). The CDR3 totals 16 residues. Trimming stripped 4 bases from V and 1 base from J, with 17 bases between. Germline V lookup: CDR1 MGHRA, CDR2 YSYEKL. CDR3 coding DNA: TGCGCCAGCAGCCCTGTAACGGCAGGGATATCCTACGAGCAGTACTTC. Protein product: CASSPVTAGISYEQYF.

The chain uses TRBV5-1 and TRBJ1-1, with unresolved D. Germline assignment: CDR1 SGHRS and CDR2 YFSETQ. This CDR3 is 12 amino acids long. The germline V and J ends were trimmed by 5 bases and 0 bases, with 5 bases remaining between them. The DNA of the CDR3 is TGCGCCAGCAGGTCCATGAACACTGAAGCTTTCTTT. Translating it yields CASRSMNTEAFF.

The V call is TRBV4-1, the J call TRBJ1-5; 8 positions agree with TRBD1. Germline CDR1 and CDR2: MGHRA and YSYEKL. This CDR3 comprises 19 residues. Losses at the gene ends were 0 bases for V and 3 bases for J; bases not matched to a gene: 13. CDR3 sequence: CASSQEAVVETGVNQPQHF. CDR3 nucleotides: TGCGCCAGCAGCCAAGAAGCGGTGGTAGAGACAGGGGTCAATCAGCCCCAGCATTTT.

The chain links TRBV6-6 to TRBJ1-2, with D perhaps TRBD1 (5 bases). CDR3 length equals 12 residues. The V end lost 6 bases, the J end lost 6 bases, and 11 bases lay between the germline ends. Looked up from germline, CDR1 is MNHNY and CDR2 is SVGAGI (reference sequence). DNA of the CDR3: TGTGCCAGCAGCCACGGGGGGGATGGCTACACCTTC. Translation gives CASSHGGDGYTF.

V gene TRBV7-9 combines with J gene TRBJ1-4, with D unclear. Germline lookup yields CDR1 SEHNR and CDR2 FQNEAQ (reference sequence). The CDR3 contains 14 residues. V was cut by 5 bases and J by 4 bases, with 11 bases left in between. The CDR3 DNA reads TGTGCCAGCAGCCCATTGGGATTTAATGAAAAACTGTTTTTT. Encoded protein: CASSPLGFNEKLFF.

This chain joins TRBV7-3 and TRBJ1-6, with no clear D. Trimming cost V 2 bases and J 10 bases, with 9 bases left between them. This CDR3 spans 13 amino acids. CDR1 SGHTA and CDR2 FQGTGA come from the germline V gene. The CDR3 region has the DNA TGTGCCAGCAGCTTAGGGGTCCGGTCACCCCTCCACTTT. Its protein is CASSLGVRSPLHF.

This clone was seen once. V gene TRBV5-1 combines with J gene TRBJ1-1, with D hard to call. This CDR3 is 14 amino acids long. Germline CDR1 reads SGHRS; CDR2 reads YFSETQ. V gave up 1 base and J gave up 1 base, with 8 bases separating them. DNA of the CDR3: TGCGCCAGCAGCTTGCGGCGGGGGAACACTGAAGCTTTCTTT. Its protein product is CASSLRRGNTEAFF.

The genes are TRBV5-1 and TRBJ2-1; D is possibly TRBD2 (6 bases). There are 17 residues in the CDR3. V was shortened by 3 bases and J by 5 bases, with 21 bases between the two germline ends. The germline gives CDR1 SGHRS, CDR2 YFSETQ. The CDR3 bases are TGCGCCAGCAGCTCGCCGGGACTCTCGAGGTCCCACAATGAGCAGTTCTTC. This codes for CASSSPGLSRSHNEQFF.

The chain recombines TRBV6-5 with TRBJ1-1; 9 bases fit TRBD1. This CDR3 has 14 amino acids. V gave up 6 bases and J gave up 1 base; unmatched junction bases: 3. Germline CDR1 is MNHEY and CDR2 is SVGAGI. For the CDR3, the DNA is TGTGCCAGCAGCCGGGACAGGGCGAACACTGAAGCTTTCTTT. Protein: CASSRDRANTEAFF.

The V and J genes are TRBV6-5 and TRBJ1-1; the D is unclear. V was cut by 0 bases and J by 4 bases, with 12 bases left in between. Germline CDR1 and CDR2: MNHEY and SVGAGI. The CDR3 covers 15 residues. The CDR3 DNA reads TGTGCCAGCAGTTACTCCCCCTCAGGTGGCACTGAAGCTTTCTTT. Residues: CASSYSPSGGTEAFF.

This chain uses TRBV7-8 with TRBJ2-7, with 16 bases that match TRBD2. The CDR3 is 20 residues long. Germline CDR1 and CDR2: SGHVS and FQNEAQ. V trimming: 0 bases; J trimming: 4 bases; junction bases outside the gene matches: 12. CDR3 region: CASSLAPGLAGGPKSYEQYF. CDR3 nucleotides: TGTGCCAGCAGCTTAGCACCGGGACTAGCGGGAGGGCCGAAGTCGTACGAGCAGTACTTC.

The chain recombines TRBV3-1 (or the pseudogene TRBV3-2) with TRBJ1-1; the match to TRBD1 covers 9 bases. The CDR3 has 15 residues. V shed 4 bases and J 3 bases; nucleotides not matched to a gene: 6. Per germline, CDR1 LGHDT and CDR2 YNNKEL (reference sequence). CDR3 nucleotide sequence: TGTGCCAGCAGCCCCGGGACAGGGTGGGACACTGAAGCTTTCTTT. It translates to CASSPGTGWDTEAFF.

The rearrangement links TRBV29-1 to TRBJ1-2; tentative D call: TRBD1 (6 bases). This CDR3 spans 12 amino acids. V gave up 5 bases and J gave up 4 bases, with 11 bases separating them. The germline CDR1 and CDR2 sequences are SQVTM and ANQGSEA. The chain's CDR3 is CSVWGLVYGYTF. The CDR3 DNA reads TGCAGCGTTTGGGGGCTCGTCTATGGCTACACCTTC.

This sequence joins TRBV28 and TRBJ1-1, with a weak D call TRBD1 (5 bases). The CDR3 has 16 amino acids. The germline V and J ends were trimmed by 6 bases and 5 bases, with 22 bases remaining between them. Per germline, CDR1 MDHEN and CDR2 SYDVKM. DNA of the CDR3: TGTGCCAGCAGCCCCCAGCCGGGGGTTAATAGTACTGAAGCTTTCTTT. It yields the protein CASSPQPGVNSTEAFF.